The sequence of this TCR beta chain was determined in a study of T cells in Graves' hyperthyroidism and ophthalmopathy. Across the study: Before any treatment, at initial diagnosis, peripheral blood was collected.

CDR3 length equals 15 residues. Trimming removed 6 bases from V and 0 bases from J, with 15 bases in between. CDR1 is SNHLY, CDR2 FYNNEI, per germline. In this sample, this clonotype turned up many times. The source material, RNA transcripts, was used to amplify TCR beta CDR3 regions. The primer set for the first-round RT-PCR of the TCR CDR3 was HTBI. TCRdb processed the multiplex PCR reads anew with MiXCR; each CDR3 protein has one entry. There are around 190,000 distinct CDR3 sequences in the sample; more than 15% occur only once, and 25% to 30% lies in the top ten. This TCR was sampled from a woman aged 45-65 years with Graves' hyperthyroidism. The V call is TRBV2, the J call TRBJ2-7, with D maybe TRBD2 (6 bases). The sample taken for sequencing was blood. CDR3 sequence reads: CASRRDSFSSYEQYF. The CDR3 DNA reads TGTGCCAGCAGAAGGGACTCCTTCAGCTCCTACGAGCAGTACTTC.